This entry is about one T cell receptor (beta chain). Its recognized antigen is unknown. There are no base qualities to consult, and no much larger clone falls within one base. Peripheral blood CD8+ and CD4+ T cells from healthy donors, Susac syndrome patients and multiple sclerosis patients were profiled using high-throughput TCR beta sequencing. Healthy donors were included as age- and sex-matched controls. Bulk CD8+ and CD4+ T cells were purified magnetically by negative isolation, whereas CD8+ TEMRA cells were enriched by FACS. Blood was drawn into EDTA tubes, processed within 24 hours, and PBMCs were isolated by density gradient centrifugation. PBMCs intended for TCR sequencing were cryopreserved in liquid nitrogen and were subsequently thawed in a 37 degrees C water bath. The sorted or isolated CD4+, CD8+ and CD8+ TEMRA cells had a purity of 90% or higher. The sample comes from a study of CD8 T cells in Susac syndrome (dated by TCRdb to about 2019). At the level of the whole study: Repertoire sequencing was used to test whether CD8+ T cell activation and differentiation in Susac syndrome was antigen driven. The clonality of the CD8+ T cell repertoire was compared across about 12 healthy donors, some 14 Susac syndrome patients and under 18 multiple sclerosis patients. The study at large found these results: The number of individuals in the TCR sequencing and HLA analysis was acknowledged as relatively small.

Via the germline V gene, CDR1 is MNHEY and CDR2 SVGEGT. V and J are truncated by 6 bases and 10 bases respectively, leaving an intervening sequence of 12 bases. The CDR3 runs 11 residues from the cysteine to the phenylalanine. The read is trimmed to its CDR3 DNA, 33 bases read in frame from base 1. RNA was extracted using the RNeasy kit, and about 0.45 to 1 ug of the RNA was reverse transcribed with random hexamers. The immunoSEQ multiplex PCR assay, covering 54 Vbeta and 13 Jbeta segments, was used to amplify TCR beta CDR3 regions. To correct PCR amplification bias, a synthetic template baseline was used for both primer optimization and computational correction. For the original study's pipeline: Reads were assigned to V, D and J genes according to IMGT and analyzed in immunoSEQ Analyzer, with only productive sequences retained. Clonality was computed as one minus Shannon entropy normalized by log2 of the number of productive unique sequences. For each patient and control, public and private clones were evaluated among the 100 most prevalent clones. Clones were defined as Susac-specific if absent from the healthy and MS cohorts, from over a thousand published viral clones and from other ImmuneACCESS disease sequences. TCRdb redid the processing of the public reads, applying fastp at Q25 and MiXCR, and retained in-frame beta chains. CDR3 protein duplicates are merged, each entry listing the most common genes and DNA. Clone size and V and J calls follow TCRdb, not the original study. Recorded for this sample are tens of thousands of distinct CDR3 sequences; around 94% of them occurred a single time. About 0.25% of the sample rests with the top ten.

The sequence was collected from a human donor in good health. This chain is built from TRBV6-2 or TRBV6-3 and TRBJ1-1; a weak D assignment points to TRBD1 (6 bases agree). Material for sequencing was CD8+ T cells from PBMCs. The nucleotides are TGTGCCAGCAGCGCAGGGGATGGAGCTTTCTTT. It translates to CASSAGDGAFF.